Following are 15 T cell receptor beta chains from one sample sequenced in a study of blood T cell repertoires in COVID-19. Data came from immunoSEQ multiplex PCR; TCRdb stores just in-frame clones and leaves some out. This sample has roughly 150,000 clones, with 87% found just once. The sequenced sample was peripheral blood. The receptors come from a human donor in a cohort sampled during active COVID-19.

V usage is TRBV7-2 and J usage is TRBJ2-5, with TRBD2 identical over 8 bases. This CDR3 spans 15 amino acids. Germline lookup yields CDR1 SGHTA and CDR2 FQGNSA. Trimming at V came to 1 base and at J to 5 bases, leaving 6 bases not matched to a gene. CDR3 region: CASSLVVPGGETQYF. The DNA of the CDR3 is TGTGCCAGCAGCTTAGTGGTTCCGGGGGGGGAGACCCAGTACTTC.

CDR3 residues: CASSRSDGARKTGELFF. The CDR3 bases are TGCGCCAGCAGCCGCAGCGATGGGGCGAGGAAGACCGGGGAGCTGTTTTTT. This chain connects TRBV4-1 to TRBJ2-2; a possible D gene is TRBD1 (5 bases). V was pared by 4 bases and J by 5 bases, with 20 bases between. CDR3 length equals 17 residues. CDR1 is MGHRA and CDR2 is YSYEKL in the germline V gene.

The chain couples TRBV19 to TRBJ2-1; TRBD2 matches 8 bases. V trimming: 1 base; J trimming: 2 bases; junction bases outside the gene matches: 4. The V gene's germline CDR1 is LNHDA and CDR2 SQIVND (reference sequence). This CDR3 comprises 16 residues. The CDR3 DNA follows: TGTGCCAGTAGTATAGGGGGTAGCGGGGCCTACAATGAGCAGTTCTTC. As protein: CASSIGGSGAYNEQFF.

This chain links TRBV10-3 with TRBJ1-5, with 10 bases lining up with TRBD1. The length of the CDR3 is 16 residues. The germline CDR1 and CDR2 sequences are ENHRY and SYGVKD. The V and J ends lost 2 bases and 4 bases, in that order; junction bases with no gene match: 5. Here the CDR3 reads CAISERDRGGNQPQHF. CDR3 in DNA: TGTGCCATCAGTGAGAGGGACAGGGGAGGGAATCAGCCCCAGCATTTT.

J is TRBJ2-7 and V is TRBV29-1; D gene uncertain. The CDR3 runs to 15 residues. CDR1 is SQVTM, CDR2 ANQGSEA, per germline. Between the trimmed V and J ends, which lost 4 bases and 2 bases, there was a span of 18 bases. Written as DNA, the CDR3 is TGCAGCGTTGTAGGTTTGGAGCCTTACACCTACGAGCAGTACTTC. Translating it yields CSVVGLEPYTYEQYF.

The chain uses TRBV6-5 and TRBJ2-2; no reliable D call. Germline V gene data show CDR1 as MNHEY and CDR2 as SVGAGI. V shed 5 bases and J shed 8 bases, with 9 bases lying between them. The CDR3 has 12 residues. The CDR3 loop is CASSPTTGELFF. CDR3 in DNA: TGTGCCAGCAGTCCAACGACAGGGGAGCTGTTTTTT.

The CDR3: CASSITGFGGDQYF. The CDR3 DNA sequence: TGTGCCAGTAGTATAACGGGCTTCGGGGGGGACCAGTACTTC. The rearrangement joins TRBV19 to TRBJ2-5; 8 bases are a match to TRBD2. V was clipped by 2 bases and J by 10 bases; unmatched bases: 9. Germline-derived CDR1 and CDR2 are LNHDA and SQIVND (reference sequence). The CDR3 has 14 amino acids. Together with reference TRBV19 and TRBJ2-5, the CDR3 gives the full variable domain: DGGITQSPKYLFRKEGQNVTLSCEQNLNHDAMYWYRQDPGQGLRLIYYSQIVNDFQKGDIAEGYSVSREKKESFPLTVTSAQKNPTAFYLCASSITGFGGDQYFGPGTRLLVL.

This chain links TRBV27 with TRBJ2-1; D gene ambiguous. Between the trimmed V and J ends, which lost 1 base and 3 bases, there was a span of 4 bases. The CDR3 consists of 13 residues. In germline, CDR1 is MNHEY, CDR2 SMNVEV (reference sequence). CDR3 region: CASSLFSYNEQFF. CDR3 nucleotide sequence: TGTGCCAGCAGTTTATTCAGCTACAATGAGCAGTTCTTC.

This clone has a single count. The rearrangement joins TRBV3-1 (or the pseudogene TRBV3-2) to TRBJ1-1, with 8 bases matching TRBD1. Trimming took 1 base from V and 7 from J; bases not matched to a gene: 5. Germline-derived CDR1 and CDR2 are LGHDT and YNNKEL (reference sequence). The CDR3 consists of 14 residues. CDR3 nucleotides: TGTGCCAGCAGCCAAGTTCCAGGGGGCGGTGAAGCTTTCTTT. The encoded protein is CASSQVPGGGEAFF.

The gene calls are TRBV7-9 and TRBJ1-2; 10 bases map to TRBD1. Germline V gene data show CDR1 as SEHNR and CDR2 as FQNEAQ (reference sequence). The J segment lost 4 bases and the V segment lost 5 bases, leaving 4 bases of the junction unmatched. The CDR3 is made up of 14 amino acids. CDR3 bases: TGTGCCAGCAGCCGCCGGACAGGGGGCTATGGCTACACCTTC. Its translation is CASSRRTGGYGYTF.

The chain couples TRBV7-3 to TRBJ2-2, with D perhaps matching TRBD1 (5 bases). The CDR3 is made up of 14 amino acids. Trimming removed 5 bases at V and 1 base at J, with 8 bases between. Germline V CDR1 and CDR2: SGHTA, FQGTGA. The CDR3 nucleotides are TGTGCCAGCAGCCCAAGGGGGAACACCGGGGAGCTGTTTTTT. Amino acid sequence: CASSPRGNTGELFF.

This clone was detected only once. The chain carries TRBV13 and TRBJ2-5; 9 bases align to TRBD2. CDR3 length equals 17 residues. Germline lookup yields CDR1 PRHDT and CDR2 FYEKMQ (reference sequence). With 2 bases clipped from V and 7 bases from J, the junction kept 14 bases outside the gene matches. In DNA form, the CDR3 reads TGTGCCAGCAGCTTACAGGCCGACGCGGGAGGGCCCGGGACCCAGTACTTC. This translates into CASSLQADAGGPGTQYF.

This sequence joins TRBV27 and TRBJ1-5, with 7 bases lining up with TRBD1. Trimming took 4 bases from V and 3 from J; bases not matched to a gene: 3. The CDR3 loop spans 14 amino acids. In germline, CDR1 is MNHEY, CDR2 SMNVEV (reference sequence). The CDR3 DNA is TGTGCCAGCAGTTCCACAGGGGTCAATCAGCCCCAGCATTTT. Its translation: CASSSTGVNQPQHF.

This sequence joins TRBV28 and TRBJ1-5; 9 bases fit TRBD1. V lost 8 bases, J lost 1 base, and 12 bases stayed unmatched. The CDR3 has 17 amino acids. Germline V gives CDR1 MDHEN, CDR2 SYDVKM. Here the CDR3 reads CASLSGTGLMSNQPQHF. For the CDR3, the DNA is TGTGCCAGCCTGTCCGGGACAGGGCTCATGAGCAATCAGCCCCAGCATTTT. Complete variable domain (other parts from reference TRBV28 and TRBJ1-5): DVKVTQSSRYLVKRTGEKVFLECVQDMDHENMFWYRQDPGLGLRLIYFSYDVKMKEKGDIPEGYSVSREKKERFSLILESASTNQTSMYLCASLSGTGLMSNQPQHFGDGTRLSIL.

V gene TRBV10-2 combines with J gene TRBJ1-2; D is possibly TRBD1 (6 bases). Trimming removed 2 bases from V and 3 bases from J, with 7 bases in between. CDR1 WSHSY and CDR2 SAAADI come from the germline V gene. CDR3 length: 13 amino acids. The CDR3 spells CASSERTDYGYTF. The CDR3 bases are TGCGCCAGCAGTGAGAGGACAGACTATGGCTACACCTTC.